The present T cell receptor (beta chain) was sequenced within a study of cytomegalovirus exposure and HLA in healthy donors. Study-wide background: Prior work identified some 120 million unique TCR beta sequences in some 180 million T cells. Study-wide results and caveats: One variant, a missense change in DCLRE1C, was linked in a later analysis to TCR beta V- and J-gene trimming.

As for this clone: What it recognizes is unknown.

Vbeta (60) and Jbeta (13) primers were used in the PCR. Using immunoSEQ multiplex PCR, the repertoire was profiled, and TCRdb retains in-frame clones only, with some absent. In the table there are some 140,000 clones, 70% to 80% of which are singletons. The CDR3 loop spans 14 amino acids. The V gene's germline CDR1 is SGHRS and CDR2 YFSETQ. V lost 4 bases, J lost 5 bases, and 7 bases stayed unmatched. The material sequenced was PBMCs. The chain has TRBV5-1 and TRBJ2-5; 8 bases line up with TRBD1. This clonotype was obtained from a female donor in good health and CMV-seronegative. The CDR3 bases are TGCGCCAGCAGCGCGCAGGGGGCGCGGGAGACCCAGTACTTC. Translating gives CASSAQGARETQYF. Full variable domain (outside the CDR3, taken from reference TRBV5-1 and TRBJ2-5): KAGVTQTPRYLIKTRGQQVTLSCSPISGHRSVSWYQQTPGQGLQFLFEYFSETQRNKGNFPGRFSGRQFSNSRSEMNVSTLELGDSALYLCASSAQGARETQYFGPGTRLLVL.